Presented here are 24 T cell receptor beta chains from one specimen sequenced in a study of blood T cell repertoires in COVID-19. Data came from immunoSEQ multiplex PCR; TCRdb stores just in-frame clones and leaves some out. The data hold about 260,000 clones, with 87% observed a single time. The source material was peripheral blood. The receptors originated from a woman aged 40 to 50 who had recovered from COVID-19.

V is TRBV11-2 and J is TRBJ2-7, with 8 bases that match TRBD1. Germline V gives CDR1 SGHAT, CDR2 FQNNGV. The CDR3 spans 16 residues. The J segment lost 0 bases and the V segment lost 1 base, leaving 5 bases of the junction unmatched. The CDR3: CASSLVQGVSSYEQYF. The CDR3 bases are TGTGCCAGCAGCTTAGTACAGGGGGTATCCTCCTACGAGCAGTACTTC.

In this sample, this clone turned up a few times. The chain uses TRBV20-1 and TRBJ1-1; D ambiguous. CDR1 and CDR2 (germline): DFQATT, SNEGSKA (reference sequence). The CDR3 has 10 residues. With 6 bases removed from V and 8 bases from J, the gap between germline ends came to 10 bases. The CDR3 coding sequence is TGCAGTGCCCACGGGGTCGAAGCTTTCTTT. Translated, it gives CSAHGVEAFF.

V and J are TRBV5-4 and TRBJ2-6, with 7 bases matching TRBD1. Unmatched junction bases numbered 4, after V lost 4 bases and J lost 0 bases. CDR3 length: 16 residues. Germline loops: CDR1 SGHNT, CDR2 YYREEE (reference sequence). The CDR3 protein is CASSPGQSSGANVLTF. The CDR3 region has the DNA TGTGCCAGCAGCCCGGGACAGAGCTCTGGGGCCAACGTCCTGACTTTC. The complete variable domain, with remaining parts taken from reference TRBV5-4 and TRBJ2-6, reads ETGVTQSPTHLIKTRGQQVTLRCSSQSGHNTVSWYQQALGQGPQFIFQYYREEENGRGNFPPRFSGLQFPNYSSELNVNALELDDSALYLCASSPGQSSGANVLTFGAGSRLTVL.

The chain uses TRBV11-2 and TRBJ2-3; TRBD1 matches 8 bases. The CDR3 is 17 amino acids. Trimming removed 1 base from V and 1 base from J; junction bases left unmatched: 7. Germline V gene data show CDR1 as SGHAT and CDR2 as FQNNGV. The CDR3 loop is CASSLARGLWGTDTQYF. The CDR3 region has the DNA TGTGCCAGCAGCTTAGCCAGGGGGCTGTGGGGCACAGATACGCAGTATTTT.

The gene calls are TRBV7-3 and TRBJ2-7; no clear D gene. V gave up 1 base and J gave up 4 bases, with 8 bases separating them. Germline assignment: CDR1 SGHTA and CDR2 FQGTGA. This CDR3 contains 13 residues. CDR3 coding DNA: TGTGCCAGCAGCTTAATAGGAGATTACGAGCAGTACTTC. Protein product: CASSLIGDYEQYF.

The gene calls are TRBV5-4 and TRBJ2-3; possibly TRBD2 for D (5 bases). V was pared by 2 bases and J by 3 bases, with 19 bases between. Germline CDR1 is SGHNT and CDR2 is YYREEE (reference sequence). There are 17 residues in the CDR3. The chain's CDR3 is CASSFFLKGRGTDTQYF. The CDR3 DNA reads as TGTGCCAGCAGCTTCTTCCTCAAGGGCCGGGGAACAGATACGCAGTATTTT.

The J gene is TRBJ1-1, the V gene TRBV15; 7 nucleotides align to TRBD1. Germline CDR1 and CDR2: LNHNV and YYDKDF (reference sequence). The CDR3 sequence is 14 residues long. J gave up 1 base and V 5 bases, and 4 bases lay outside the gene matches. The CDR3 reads CATSLNRGNTEAFF. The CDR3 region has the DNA TGTGCCACCAGCCTGAACAGGGGGAACACTGAAGCTTTCTTT.

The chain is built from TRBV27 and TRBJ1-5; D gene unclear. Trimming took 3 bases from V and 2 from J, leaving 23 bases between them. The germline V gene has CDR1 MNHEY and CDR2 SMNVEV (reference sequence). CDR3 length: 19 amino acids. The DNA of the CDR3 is TGTGCCAGCAGTTTGGCCCCCCCGATCGGGGAACTGGGCAATCAGCCCCAGCATTTT. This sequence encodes CASSLAPPIGELGNQPQHF.

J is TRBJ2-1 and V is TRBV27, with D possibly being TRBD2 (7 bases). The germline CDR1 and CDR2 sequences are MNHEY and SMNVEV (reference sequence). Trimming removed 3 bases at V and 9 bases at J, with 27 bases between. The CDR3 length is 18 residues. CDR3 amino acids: CASSLSSWYREGFGEQFF. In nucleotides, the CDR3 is TGTGCCAGCAGTTTGTCCTCGTGGTACAGGGAGGGGTTCGGTGAGCAGTTCTTC.

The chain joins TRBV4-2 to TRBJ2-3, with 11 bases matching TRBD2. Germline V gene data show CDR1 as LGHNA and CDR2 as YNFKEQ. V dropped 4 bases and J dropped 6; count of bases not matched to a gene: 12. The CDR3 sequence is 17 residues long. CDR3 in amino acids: CASSPGTSGDTLDTQYF. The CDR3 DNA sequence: TGTGCCAGCAGCCCAGGGACTAGCGGAGACACACTTGATACGCAGTATTTT.

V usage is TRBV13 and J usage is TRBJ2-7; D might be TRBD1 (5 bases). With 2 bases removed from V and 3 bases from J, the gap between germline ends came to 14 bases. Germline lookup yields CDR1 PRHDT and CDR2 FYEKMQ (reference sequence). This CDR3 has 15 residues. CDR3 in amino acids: CASSLTQTEYYEQYF. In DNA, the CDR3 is TGTGCCAGCAGCTTAACGCAGACAGAGTACTACGAGCAGTACTTC. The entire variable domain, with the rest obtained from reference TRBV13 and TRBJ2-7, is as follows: AAGVIQSPRHLIKEKRETATLKCYPIPRHDTVYWYQQGPGQDPQFLISFYEKMQSDKGSIPDRFSAQQFSDYHSELNMSSLELGDSALYFCASSLTQTEYYEQYFGPGTRLTVT.

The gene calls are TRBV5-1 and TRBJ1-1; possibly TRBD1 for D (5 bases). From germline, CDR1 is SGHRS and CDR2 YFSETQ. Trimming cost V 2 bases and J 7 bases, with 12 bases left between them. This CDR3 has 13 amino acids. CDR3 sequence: CASSLNRGVEAFF. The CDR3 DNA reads TGCGCCAGCAGCTTAAACCGGGGGGTTGAAGCTTTCTTT.

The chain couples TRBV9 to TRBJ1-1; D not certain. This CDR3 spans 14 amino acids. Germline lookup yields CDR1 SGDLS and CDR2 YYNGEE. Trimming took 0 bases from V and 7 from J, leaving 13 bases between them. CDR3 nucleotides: TGTGCCAGCAGCGTAGACCACTACTTAGATGAAGCTTTCTTT. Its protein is CASSVDHYLDEAFF.

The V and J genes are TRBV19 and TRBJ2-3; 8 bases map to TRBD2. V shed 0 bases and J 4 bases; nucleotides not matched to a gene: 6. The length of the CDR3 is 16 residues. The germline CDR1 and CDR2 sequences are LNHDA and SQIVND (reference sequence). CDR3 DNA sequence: TGTGCCAGTAGTATAGAGGGACGGGGGGGAGCAGATACGCAGTATTTT. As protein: CASSIEGRGGADTQYF.

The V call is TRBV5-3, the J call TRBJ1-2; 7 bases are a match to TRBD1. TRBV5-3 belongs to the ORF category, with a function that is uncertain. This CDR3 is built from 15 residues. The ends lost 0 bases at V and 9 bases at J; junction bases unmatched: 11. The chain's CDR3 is CARSLVVQGGESYTF. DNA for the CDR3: TGTGCCAGAAGCTTGGTGGTGCAGGGGGGCGAGAGCTACACCTTC.

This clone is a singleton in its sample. The CDR3 DNA reads TGTGCCAGCACCCCGGAGGAGACCCAGTACTTC. Translation: CASTPEETQYF. The gene calls are TRBV2 and TRBJ2-5; D uncertain. Germline V gene sequence: CDR1 SNHLY, CDR2 FYNNEI. This CDR3 contains 11 residues. V lost 7 bases to trimming and J lost 5 bases, with 8 bases between them.

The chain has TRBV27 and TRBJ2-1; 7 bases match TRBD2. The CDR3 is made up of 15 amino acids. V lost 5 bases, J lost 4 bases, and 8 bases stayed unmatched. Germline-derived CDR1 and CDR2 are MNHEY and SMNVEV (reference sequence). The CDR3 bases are TGTGCCAGCAGTCCCCCGGGACTACGTTACAATGAGCAGTTCTTC. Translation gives CASSPPGLRYNEQFF.

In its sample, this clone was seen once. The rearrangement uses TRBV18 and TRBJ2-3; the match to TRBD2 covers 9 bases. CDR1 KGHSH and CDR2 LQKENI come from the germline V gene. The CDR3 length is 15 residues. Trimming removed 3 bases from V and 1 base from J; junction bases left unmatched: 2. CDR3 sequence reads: CASSPAGGGTDTQYF. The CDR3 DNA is TGTGCCAGCTCACCTGCGGGGGGGGGCACAGATACGCAGTATTTT.

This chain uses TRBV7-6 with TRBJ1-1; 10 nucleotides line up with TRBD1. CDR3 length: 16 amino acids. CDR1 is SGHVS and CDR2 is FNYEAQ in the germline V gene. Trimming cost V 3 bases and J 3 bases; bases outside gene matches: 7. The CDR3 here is CASSFSPGTGDTEAFF. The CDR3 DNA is TGTGCCAGCAGCTTTAGTCCCGGGACAGGGGACACTGAAGCTTTCTTT.

The CDR3 reads CASSDTGHLEGELFF. The CDR3 DNA reads as TGCGCCAGCAGTGATACGGGACACCTGGAGGGGGAGCTGTTTTTT. The chain has TRBV10-1 and TRBJ2-2; TRBD1 is a possible D gene (6 bases). This CDR3 is built from 15 residues. The V and J ends lost 3 bases and 8 bases respectively, with 16 bases between them. In germline, CDR1 is WNHNN, CDR2 SYGVQD (reference sequence).

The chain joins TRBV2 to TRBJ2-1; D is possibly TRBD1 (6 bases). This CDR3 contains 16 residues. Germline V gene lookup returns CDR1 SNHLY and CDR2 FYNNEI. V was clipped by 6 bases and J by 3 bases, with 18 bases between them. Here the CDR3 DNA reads TGTGCCAGCAGGGGGGACATGCTCTTTGGCTACAATGAGCAGTTCTTC. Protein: CASRGDMLFGYNEQFF.

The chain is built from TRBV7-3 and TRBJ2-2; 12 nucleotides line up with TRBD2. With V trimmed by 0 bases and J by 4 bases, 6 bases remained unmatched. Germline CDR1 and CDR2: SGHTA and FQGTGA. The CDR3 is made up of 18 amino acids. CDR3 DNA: TGTGCCAGCAGCTTAACGCCTAGCGGGGGGGCCCCCACCGGGGAGCTGTTTTTT. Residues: CASSLTPSGGAPTGELFF. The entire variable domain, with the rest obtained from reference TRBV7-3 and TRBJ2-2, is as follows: GAGVSQTPSNKVTEKGKYVELRCDPISGHTALYWYRQSLGQGPEFLIYFQGTGAADDSGLPNDRFFAVRPEGSVSTLKIQRTERGDSAVYLCASSLTPSGGAPTGELFFGEGSRLTVL.

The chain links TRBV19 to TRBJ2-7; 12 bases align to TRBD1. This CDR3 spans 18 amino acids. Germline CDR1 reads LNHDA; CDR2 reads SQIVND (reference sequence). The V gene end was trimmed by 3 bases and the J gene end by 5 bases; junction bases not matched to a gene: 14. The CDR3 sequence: CASSMTRDRGLLSHEQYF. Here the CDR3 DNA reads TGTGCCAGTAGTATGACCCGGGACAGGGGGCTATTAAGTCACGAGCAGTACTTC.

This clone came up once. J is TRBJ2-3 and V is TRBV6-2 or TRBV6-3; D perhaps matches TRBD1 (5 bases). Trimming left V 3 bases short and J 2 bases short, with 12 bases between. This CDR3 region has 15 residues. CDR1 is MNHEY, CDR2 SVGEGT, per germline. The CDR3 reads CASSYWPGPTDTQYF. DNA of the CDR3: TGTGCCAGCAGTTATTGGCCAGGGCCCACAGATACGCAGTATTTT.